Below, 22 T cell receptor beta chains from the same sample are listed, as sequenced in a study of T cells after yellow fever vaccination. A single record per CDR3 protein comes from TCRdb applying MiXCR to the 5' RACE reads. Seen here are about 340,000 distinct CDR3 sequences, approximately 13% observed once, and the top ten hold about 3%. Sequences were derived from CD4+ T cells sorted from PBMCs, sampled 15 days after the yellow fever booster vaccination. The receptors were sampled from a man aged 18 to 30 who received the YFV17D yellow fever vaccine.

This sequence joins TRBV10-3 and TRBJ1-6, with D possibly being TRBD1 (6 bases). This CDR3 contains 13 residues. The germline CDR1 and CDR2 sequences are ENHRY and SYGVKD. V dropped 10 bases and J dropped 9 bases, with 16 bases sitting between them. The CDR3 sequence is CATKTGVGSPLHF. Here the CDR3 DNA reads TGTGCCACCAAGACAGGAGTGGGTTCACCCCTCCACTTT.

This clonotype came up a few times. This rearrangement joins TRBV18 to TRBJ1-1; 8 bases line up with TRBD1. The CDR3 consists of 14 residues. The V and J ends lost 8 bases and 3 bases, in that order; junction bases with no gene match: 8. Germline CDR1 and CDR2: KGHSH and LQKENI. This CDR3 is CASLTQGGYTEAFF. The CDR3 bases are TGTGCCAGCCTCACACAGGGGGGGTACACTGAAGCTTTCTTT.

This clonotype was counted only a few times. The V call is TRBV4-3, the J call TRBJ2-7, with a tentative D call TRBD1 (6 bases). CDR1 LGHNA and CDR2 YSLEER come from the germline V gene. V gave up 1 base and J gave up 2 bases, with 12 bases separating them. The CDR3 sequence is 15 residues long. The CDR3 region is CASSQALDRTYEQYF. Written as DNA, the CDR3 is TGCGCCAGCAGCCAAGCACTCGACAGGACCTACGAGCAGTACTTC.

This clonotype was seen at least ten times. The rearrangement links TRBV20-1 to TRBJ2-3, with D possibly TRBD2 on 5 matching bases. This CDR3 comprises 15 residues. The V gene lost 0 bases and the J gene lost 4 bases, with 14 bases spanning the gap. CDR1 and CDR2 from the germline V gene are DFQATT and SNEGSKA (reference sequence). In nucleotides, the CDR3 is TGCAGTGCTAGAGAAAACCGGGGAAGCCCAGATACGCAGTATTTT. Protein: CSARENRGSPDTQYF.

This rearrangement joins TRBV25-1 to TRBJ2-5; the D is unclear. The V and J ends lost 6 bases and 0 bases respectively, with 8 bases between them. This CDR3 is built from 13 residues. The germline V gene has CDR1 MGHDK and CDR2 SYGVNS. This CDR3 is CASRRQHQETQYF. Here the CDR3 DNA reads TGTGCCAGCAGGAGGCAGCACCAAGAGACCCAGTACTTC.

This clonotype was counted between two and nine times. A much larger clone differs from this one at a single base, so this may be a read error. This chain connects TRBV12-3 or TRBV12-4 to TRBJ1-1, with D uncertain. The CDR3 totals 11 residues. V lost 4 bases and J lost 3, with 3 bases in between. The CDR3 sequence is CASSYHTEAFF. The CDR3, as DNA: TGTGCCAGCAGTTATCACACTGAAGCTTTCTTT.

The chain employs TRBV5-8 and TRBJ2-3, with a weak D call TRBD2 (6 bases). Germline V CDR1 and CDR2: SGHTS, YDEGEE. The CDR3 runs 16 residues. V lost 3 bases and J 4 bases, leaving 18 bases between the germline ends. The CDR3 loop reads CASSSGSTSTADTQYF. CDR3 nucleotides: TGTGCCAGCAGCTCTGGGAGTACTAGCACCGCAGATACGCAGTATTTT.

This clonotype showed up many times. DNA of the CDR3: TGCGCCAGCAGCTTGGCGCGGGCGACTGGGGCCAACGTCCTGACTTTC. It is translated as CASSLARATGANVLTF. V is TRBV5-1 and J is TRBJ2-6; D might be TRBD2 (5 bases). Between the trimmed V and J ends, which lost 0 bases and 2 bases, there was a span of 9 bases. Germline CDR1 is SGHRS and CDR2 is YFSETQ. CDR3 size: 16 residues.

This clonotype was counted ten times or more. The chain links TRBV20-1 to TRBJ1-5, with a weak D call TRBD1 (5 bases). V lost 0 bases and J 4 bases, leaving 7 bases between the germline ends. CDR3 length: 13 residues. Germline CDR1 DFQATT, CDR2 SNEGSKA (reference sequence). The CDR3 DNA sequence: TGCAGTGCTAGAGAGTCAGGGAATCAGCCCCAGCATTTT. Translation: CSARESGNQPQHF.

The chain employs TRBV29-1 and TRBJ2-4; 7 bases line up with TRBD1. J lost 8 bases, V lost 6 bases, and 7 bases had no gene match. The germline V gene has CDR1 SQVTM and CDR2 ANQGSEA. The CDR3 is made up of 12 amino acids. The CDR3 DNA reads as TGCAGCGTGGAGACAGGGCGAGACATTCAGTACTTC. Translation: CSVETGRDIQYF.

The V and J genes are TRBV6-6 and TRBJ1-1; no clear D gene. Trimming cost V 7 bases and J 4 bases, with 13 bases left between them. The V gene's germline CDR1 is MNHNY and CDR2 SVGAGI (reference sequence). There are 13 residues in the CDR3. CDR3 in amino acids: CASIPQWGTEAFF. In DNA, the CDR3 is TGTGCCAGCATCCCTCAGTGGGGCACTGAAGCTTTCTTT.

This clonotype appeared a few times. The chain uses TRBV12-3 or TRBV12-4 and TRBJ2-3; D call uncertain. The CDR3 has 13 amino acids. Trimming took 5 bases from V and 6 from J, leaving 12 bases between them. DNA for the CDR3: TGTGCCAGCAGTGTCCAAGCCGCGGATACGCAGTATTTT. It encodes CASSVQAADTQYF.

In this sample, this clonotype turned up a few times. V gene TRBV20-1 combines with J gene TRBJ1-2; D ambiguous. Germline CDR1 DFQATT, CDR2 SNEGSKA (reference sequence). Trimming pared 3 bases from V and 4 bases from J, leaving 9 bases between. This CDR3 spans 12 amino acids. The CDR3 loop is CSASWVIYGYTF. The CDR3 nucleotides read TGCAGTGCTAGCTGGGTTATCTATGGCTACACCTTC.

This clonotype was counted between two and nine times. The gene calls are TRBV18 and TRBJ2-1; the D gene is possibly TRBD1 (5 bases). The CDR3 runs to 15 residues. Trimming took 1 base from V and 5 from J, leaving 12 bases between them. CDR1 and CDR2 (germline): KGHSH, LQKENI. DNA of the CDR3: TGTGCCAGCTCACCACAGGGGAATGTCAACAATGAGCAGTTCTTC. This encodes CASSPQGNVNNEQFF.

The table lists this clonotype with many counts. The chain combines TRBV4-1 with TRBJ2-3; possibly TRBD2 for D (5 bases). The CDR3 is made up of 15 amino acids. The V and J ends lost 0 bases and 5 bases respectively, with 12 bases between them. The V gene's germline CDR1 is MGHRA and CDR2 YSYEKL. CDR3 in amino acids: CASSQDQAAVDTQYF. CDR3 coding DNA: TGCGCCAGCAGCCAAGATCAAGCGGCGGTAGATACGCAGTATTTT.

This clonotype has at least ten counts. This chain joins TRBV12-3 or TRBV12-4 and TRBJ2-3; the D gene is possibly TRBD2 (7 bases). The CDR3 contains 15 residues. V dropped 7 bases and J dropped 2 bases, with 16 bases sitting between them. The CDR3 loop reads CASIPRGGATDTQYF. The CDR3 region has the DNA TGTGCCAGCATCCCAAGGGGGGGGGCCACAGATACGCAGTATTTT.

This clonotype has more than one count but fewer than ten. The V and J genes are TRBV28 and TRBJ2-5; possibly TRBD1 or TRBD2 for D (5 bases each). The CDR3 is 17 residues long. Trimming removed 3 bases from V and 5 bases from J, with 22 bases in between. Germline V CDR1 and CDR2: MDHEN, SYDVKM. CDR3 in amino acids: CASSLRRVGALGETQYF. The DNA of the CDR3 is TGTGCCAGCAGTTTGCGGCGGGTCGGGGCCTTAGGGGAGACCCAGTACTTC. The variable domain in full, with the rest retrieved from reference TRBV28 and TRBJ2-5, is DVKVTQSSRYLVKRTGEKVFLECVQDMDHENMFWYRQDPGLGLRLIYFSYDVKMKEKGDIPEGYSVSREKKERFSLILESASTNQTSMYLCASSLRRVGALGETQYFGPGTRLLVL.

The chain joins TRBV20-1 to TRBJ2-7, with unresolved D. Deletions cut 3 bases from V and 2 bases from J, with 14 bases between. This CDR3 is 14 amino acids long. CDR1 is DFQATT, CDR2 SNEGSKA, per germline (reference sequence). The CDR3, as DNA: TGCAGTGCTAGGTTCCCGGGCCTAACCTACGAGCAGTACTTC. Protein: CSARFPGLTYEQYF.

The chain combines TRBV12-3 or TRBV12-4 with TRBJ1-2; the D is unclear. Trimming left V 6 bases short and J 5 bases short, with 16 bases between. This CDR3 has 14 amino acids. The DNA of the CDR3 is TGTGCCAGCAGCCTAACCCCACCTGGTTATGGCTACACCTTC. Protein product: CASSLTPPGYGYTF.

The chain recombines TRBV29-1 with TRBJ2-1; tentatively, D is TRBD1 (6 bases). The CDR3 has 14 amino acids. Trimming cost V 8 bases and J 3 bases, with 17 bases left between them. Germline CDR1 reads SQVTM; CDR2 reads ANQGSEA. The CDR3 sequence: CSCPSGQLYNEQFF. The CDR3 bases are TGCAGCTGCCCCTCCGGACAGCTCTACAATGAGCAGTTCTTC.

In DNA form, the CDR3 reads TGTGCCAGCAGCTTAACGGTGGTAGGAGAGCAGTACTTC. It specifies CASSLTVVGEQYF. V usage is TRBV7-3 and J usage is TRBJ2-7; D is unclear. The CDR3 is 13 amino acids. The V and J ends lost 0 bases and 7 bases respectively, with 10 bases between them. Germline lookup yields CDR1 SGHTA and CDR2 FQGTGA.

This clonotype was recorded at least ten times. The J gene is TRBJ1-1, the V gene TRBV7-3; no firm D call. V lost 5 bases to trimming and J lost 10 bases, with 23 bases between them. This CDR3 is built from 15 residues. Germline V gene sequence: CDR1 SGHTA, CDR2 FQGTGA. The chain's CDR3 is CASSPDGKVGRRAFF. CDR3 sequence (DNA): TGTGCCAGCAGCCCAGACGGGAAAGTGGGGAGGCGAGCTTTCTTT.